This T cell receptor (beta chain) was captured by sequencing in a study of control samples from healthy donors and cancer patients. The sample holds a few counts of this clone. The CDR3 spans 13 residues. Trimming took 7 bases from V and 3 from J; bases not matched to a gene: 4. CDR1 is LNHDA, CDR2 SQIVND, per germline (reference sequence). Assay used: immunoSEQ multiplex PCR; TCRdb lists only in-frame clones, some missing. Seen here are roughly 40,000 clones, 92% observed once, and the top ten hold less than 4.5%. Sequencing was performed on blood. V is TRBV19 and J is TRBJ1-1; TRBD1 matches 8 bases. This clonotype was sampled from a woman aged 45-59 years in good health. The CDR3 sequence is CASNPGGDTEAFF. CDR3 in DNA: TGTGCCAGTAACCCAGGGGGCGACACTGAAGCTTTCTTT.